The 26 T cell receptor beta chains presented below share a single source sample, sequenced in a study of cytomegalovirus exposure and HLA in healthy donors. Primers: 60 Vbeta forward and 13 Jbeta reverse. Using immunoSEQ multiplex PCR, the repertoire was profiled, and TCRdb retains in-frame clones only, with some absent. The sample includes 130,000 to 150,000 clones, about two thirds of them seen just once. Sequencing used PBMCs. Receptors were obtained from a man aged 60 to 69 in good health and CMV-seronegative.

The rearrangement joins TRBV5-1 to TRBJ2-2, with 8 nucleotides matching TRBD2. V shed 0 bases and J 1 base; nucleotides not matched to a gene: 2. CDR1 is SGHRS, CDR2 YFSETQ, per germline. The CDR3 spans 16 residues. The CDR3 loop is CASSLVLAGNTGELFF. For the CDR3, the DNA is TGCGCCAGCAGCTTGGTGCTAGCGGGGAACACCGGGGAGCTGTTTTTT.

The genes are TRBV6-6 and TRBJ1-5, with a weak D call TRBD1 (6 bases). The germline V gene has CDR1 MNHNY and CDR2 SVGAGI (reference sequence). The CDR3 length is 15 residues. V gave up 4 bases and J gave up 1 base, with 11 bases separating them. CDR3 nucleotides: TGTGCCAGCAGTTTGGGCAGGGGCAGCAATCAGCCCCAGCATTTT. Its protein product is CASSLGRGSNQPQHF.

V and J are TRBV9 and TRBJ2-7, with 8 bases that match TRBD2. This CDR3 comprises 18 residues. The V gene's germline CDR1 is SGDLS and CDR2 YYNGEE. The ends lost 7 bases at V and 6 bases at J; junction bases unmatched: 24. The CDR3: CASHPGRGADRGGLEQYF. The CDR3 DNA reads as TGTGCCAGCCACCCGGGGCGGGGGGCGGACCGGGGGGGCCTCGAGCAGTACTTC.

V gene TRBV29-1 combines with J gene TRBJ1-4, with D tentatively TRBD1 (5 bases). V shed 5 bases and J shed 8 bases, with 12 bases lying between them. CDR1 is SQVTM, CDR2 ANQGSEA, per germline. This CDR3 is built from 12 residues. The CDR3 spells CSVQRGGEKLFF. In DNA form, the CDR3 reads TGCAGCGTTCAGAGGGGAGGAGAAAAACTGTTTTTT.

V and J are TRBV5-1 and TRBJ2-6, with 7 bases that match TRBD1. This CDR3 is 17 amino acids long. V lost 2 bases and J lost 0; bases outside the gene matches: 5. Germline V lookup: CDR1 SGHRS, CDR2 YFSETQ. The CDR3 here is CASSLTGADSGANVLTF. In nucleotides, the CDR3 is TGCGCCAGCAGCTTAACAGGGGCCGACTCTGGGGCCAACGTCCTGACTTTC.

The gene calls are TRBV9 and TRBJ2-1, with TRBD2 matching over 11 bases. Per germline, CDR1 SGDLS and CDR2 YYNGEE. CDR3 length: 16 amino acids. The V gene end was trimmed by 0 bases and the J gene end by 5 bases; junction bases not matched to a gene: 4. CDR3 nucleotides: TGTGCCAGCAGCGTAGGTCTGACTAGCGGGGACAATGAGCAGTTCTTC. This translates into CASSVGLTSGDNEQFF.

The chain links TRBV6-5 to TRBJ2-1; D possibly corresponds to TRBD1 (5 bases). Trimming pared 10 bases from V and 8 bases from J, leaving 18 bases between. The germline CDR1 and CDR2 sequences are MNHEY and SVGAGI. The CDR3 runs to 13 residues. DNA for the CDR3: TGTGCCACTACGACAGCCAACGTCGATGAGCAGTTCTTC. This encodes CATTTANVDEQFF.

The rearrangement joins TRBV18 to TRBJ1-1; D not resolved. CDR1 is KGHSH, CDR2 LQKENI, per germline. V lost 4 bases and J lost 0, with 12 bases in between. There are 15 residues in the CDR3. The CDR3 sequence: CASSLQRSLNTEAFF. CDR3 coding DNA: TGTGCCAGCTCACTACAGCGGTCTTTGAACACTGAAGCTTTCTTT.

CDR3 sequence: CASTTATDTQYF. CDR3 in DNA: TGTGCCAGCACGACAGCCACAGATACGCAGTATTTT. The rearrangement joins TRBV6-5 to TRBJ2-3; the D gene is possibly TRBD1 (5 bases). V gave up 7 bases and J gave up 2 bases, with 7 bases separating them. Germline V lookup: CDR1 MNHEY, CDR2 SVGAGI. The CDR3 has 12 residues.

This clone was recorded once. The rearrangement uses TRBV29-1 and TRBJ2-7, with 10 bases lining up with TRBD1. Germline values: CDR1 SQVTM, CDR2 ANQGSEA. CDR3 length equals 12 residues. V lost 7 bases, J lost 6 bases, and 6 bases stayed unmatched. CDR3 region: CSGGTGDGEQYF. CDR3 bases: TGCAGCGGGGGGACAGGGGACGGCGAGCAGTACTTC.

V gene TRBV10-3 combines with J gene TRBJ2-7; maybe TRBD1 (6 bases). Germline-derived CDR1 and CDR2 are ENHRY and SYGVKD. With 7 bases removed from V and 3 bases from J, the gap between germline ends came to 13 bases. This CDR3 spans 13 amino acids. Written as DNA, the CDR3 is TGTGCCATCAACCCCTACAGGGACTACGAGCAGTACTTC. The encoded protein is CAINPYRDYEQYF.

The CDR3 region has the DNA TGTGCCAGCAGTTACGTTTCGGGGGATTATGGCTACACCTTC. It encodes CASSYVSGDYGYTF. The chain has TRBV6-6 and TRBJ1-2, with D possibly TRBD1 on 5 matching bases. The germline V gene encodes CDR1 MNHNY and CDR2 SVGAGI (reference sequence). Trimming took off 2 bases at V and 5 bases at J, with 12 bases between the two ends. The CDR3 is made up of 14 amino acids.

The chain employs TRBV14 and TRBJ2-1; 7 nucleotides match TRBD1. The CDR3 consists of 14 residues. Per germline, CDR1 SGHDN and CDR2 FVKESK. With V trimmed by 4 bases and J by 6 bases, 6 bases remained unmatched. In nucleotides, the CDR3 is TGTGCCAGCAGCCTCGACAGGGTGGTCAATGAGCAGTTCTTC. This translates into CASSLDRVVNEQFF.

This chain's CDR3 is CASSVLAGGTTDTQYF. The CDR3 DNA reads as TGTGCCAGCAGTGTACTAGCGGGAGGGACCACAGATACGCAGTATTTT. This chain joins TRBV27 and TRBJ2-3, with 13 bases lining up with TRBD2. The CDR3 totals 16 residues. The junction had 4 bases not matched to a gene; V was cut back by 5 bases and J by 2 bases. Germline loops: CDR1 MNHEY, CDR2 SMNVEV (reference sequence).

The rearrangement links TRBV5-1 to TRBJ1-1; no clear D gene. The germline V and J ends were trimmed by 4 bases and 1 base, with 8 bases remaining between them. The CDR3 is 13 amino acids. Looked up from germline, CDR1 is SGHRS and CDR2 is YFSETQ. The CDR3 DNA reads TGCGCCAGCAGCCAAGCGACGAACACTGAAGCTTTCTTT. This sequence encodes CASSQATNTEAFF.

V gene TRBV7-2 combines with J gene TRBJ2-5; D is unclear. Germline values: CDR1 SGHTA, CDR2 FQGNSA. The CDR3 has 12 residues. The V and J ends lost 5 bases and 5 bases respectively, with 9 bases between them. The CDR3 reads CASSPPEETQYF. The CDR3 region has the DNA TGTGCCAGCAGCCCACCGGAGGAGACCCAGTACTTC.

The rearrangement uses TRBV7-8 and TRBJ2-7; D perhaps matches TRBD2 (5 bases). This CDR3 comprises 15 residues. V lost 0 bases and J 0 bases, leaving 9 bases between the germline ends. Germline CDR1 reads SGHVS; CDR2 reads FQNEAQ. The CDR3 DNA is TGTGCCAGCAGCTTAGCTACGGGAAGCTCCTACGAGCAGTACTTC. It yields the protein CASSLATGSSYEQYF.

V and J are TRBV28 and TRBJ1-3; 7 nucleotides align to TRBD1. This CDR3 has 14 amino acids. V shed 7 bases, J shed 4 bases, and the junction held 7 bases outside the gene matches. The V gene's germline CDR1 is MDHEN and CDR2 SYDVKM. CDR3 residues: CASTRQGSGNTIYF. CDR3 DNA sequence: TGTGCCAGCACCAGACAGGGATCGGGAAACACCATATATTTT.

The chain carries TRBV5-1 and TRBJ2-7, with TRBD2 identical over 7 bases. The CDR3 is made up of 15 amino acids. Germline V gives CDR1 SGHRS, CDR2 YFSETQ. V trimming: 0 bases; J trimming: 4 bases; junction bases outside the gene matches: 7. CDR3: CASSLVSSGGYEQYF. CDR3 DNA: TGCGCCAGCAGCTTGGTGTCTAGCGGCGGGTACGAGCAGTACTTC.

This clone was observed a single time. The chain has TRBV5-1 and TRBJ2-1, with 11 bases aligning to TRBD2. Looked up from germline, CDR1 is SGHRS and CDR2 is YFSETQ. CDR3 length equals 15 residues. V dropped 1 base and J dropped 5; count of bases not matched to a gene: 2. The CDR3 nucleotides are TGCGCCAGCAGCTTGAGGGGACTAGCGGACAATGAGCAGTTCTTC. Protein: CASSLRGLADNEQFF.

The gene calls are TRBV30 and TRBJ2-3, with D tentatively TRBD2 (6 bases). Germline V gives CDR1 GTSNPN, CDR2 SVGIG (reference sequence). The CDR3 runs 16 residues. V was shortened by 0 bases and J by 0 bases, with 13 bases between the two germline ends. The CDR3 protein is CAWSVQLASSTDTQYF. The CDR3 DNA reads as TGTGCCTGGAGTGTACAGCTAGCGTCTAGCACAGATACGCAGTATTTT.

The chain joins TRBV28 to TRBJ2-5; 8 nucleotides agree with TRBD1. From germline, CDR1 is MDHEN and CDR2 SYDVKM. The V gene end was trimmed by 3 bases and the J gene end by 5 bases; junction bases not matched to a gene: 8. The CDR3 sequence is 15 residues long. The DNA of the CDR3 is TGTGCCAGCAGTTTCCGGCAGGGGGCTGGTGAGACCCAGTACTTC. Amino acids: CASSFRQGAGETQYF. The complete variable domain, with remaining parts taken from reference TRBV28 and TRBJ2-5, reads DVKVTQSSRYLVKRTGEKVFLECVQDMDHENMFWYRQDPGLGLRLIYFSYDVKMKEKGDIPEGYSVSREKKERFSLILESASTNQTSMYLCASSFRQGAGETQYFGPGTRLLVL.

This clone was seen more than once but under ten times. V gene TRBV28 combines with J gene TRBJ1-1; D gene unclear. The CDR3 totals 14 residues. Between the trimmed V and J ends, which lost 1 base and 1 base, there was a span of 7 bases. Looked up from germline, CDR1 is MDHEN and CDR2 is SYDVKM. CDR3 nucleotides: TGTGCCAGCAGTTTATTCAGACAGAACACTGAAGCTTTCTTT. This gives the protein CASSLFRQNTEAFF.

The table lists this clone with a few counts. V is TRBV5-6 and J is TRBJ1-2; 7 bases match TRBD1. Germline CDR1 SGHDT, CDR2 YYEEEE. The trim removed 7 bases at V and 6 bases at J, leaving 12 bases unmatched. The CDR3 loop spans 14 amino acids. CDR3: CASARTGPVDGYTF. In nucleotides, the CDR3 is TGTGCCAGCGCGAGGACAGGCCCGGTGGATGGCTACACCTTC.

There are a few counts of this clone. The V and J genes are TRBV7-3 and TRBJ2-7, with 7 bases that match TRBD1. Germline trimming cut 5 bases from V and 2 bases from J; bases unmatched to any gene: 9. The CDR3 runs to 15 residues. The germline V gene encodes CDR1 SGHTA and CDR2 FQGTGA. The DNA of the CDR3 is TGTGCCAGCAGCCCCGCTGCAGGGGGTGCCTACGAGCAGTACTTC. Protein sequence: CASSPAAGGAYEQYF.

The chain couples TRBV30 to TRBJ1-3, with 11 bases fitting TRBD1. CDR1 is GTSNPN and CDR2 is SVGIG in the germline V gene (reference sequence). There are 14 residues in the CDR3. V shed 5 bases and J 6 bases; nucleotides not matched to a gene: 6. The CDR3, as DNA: TGTGCCTGGGCCTTAGGACAGGGGGCAAACACCATATATTTT. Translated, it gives CAWALGQGANTIYF. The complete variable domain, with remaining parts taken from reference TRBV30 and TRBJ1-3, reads SQTIHQWPATLVQPVGSPLSLECTVEGTSNPNLYWYRQAAGRGLQLLFYSVGIGQISSEVPQNLSASRPQDRQFILSSKKLLLSDSGFYLCAWALGQGANTIYFGEGSWLTVV.